Listed here is a single T cell receptor beta chain. The sample comes from a study of ipilimumab plus nivolumab after autologous stem cell transplantation. Trimming took 7 bases from V and 5 from J; bases not matched to a gene: 6. This CDR3 comprises 13 residues. Germline CDR1 and CDR2: ENHRY and SYGVKD. Assay: immunoSEQ multiplex PCR; the TCRdb copy retains only in-frame clones and omits some. This table has 10,000 to 15,000 clones, about 75% appearing once. The sequence came from a male donor with multiple myeloma. This material consisted of PBMCs, taken in a trial of ipilimumab plus nivolumab as post-transplant consolidation. The gene calls are TRBV10-3 and TRBJ1-1, with 8 bases that match TRBD1. DNA of the CDR3: TGTGCCATCAAGAGACAGGGGAGGACTGAAGCTTTCTTT. Translation gives CAIKRQGRTEAFF.